A selection of T cell receptor beta chains follows, all from one sample in a study of T cells after yellow fever vaccination. In TCRdb, the 5' RACE reads were re-called with MiXCR into one record per CDR3 protein. The sample has some 160,000 distinct CDR3 sequences, approximately 9.9% seen once. Sequencing used CD8+ T cells sorted from PBMCs, obtained 45 days after the yellow fever booster vaccination. These receptors all come from a man between 18 and 29 years old who received the YFV17D yellow fever vaccine. Each CDR3 is given with its conserved first and last residue. A D gene is named only where the DNA matches it firmly. A clone size is listed for some rows: how often the clone was seen (once, few, many), or a class if it is expanded.

-	TRBV6-5	few	14	TRBJ2-3	TGTGCCAGCCGCCCGACGGGGGAGCCAGATACGCAGTATTTT	CASRPTGEPDTQYF
-	TRBV20-1	few	12	TRBJ2-7	TGCAGTGCTAGGGAGCTAAGGTACGAGCAGTACTTC	CSARELRYEQYF
-	TRBV25-1	many	15	TRBJ2-1	TGTGCCAGCAGTGACGACGGATTCTCCTACAATGAGCAGTTCTTC	CASSDDGFSYNEQFF
-	TRBV4-2	few	13	TRBJ1-2	TGTGCCAGCGGTGGTACGGGTAACTATGGCTACACCTTC	CASGGTGNYGYTF
-	TRBV5-5	many	16	TRBJ2-3	TGTGCCAGCAGCCCCGGGAGCGGAGGCAGCACAGATACGCAGTATTTT	CASSPGSGGSTDTQYF
TRBD1	TRBV27	many	15	TRBJ1-1	TGTGCCAGCAGTTTAACAGGGGACGAGGGGACTGAAGCTTTCTTT	CASSLTGDEGTEAFF
-	TRBV4-2	few	17	TRBJ2-2	TGTGCCAGCAGCCAAGATTTGGCGGGGGCCAACACCGGGGAGCTGTTTTTT	CASSQDLAGANTGELFF
TRBD2	TRBV7-9	few	14	TRBJ2-7	TGTGCCAGCAGCCCCTTGGGGGGGGTAGACGAGCAGTACTTC	CASSPLGGVDEQYF
-	TRBV7-9	few	16	TRBJ2-1	TGTGCCAGCAGCTTAGCGGGACGGAGCTCCTACAATGAGCAGTTCTTC	CASSLAGRSSYNEQFF
TRBD2	TRBV6-2/TRBV6-3	once	17	TRBJ2-2	TGTGCCAGCAGCCTTAGAGGGACTAGCGGGAACACCGGGGAGCTGTTTTTT	CASSLRGTSGNTGELFF
-	TRBV6-6	many	13	TRBJ1-2	TGTGCCAGCAGTTATGGGGGAACCGATGGCTACACCTTC	CASSYGGTDGYTF
-	TRBV5-1	many	13	TRBJ2-7	TGCGCCAGCAGCCAGGTCGGGGGCTACGAGCAGTACTTC	CASSQVGGYEQYF
-	TRBV3-1	many	15	TRBJ2-2	TGTGCCAGCAGCCAACCGGGGCTGAGGAGCGGGGAGCTGTTTTTT	CASSQPGLRSGELFF
-	TRBV28	-	14	TRBJ1-3	TGTGCCAGCAGGCCCCCGGCCCCTGGAAACACCATATATTTT	CASRPPAPGNTIYF
-	TRBV4-3	many	14	TRBJ2-2	TGCGCCAGCAGACTCGAAATCAGTTCCGGGGAGCTGTTTTTT	CASRLEISSGELFF
TRBD1	TRBV3-1	few	16	TRBJ1-2	TGTGCCAGCAGCCAAGCCTCCTGGCAGGGGGCTTCTGGCTACACCTTC	CASSQASWQGASGYTF
-	TRBV9	-	14	TRBJ1-1	TGTGCCAGCAGCCCCCGTGGCTTGGACACTGAAGCTTTCTTT	CASSPRGLDTEAFF
-	TRBV5-6	-	13	TRBJ1-6	TGTGCCAGCAGCTACGGGGCGAATTCACCCCTCCACTTT	CASSYGANSPLHF
-	TRBV20-1	few	12	TRBJ1-1	TGCAGTGGACGACGGTGGAACACTGAAGCTTTCTTT	CSGRRWNTEAFF
TRBD1	TRBV7-6	-	17	TRBJ1-6	TGTGCCAGCAGCCCAACCGACAGGGGGGGGTCGGGGGCACCCCTCCACTTT	CASSPTDRGGSGAPLHF
-	TRBV4-3	many	16	TRBJ1-2	TGCGCCAGCAGCCAAGATTGGACGGACCCTAACTATGGCTACACCTTC	CASSQDWTDPNYGYTF
-	TRBV5-1	-	14	TRBJ1-6	TGCGCCAGCAGCTACGGGTCCGATAATTCACCCCTCCACTTT	CASSYGSDNSPLHF
TRBD2	TRBV7-6	many	15	TRBJ2-3	TGTGCCAGCAGCTCCGGGGGGACCAGCACAGATACGCAGTATTTT	CASSSGGTSTDTQYF
TRBD2	TRBV20-1	-	16	TRBJ2-2	TGCAGTGCTAGAGAACGGACTAGCGGGGACACCGGGGAGCTGTTTTTT	CSARERTSGDTGELFF
TRBD1	TRBV12-3/TRBV12-4	many	15	TRBJ2-7	TGTGCCAGCAGCCACGCGGGACAGGGCTTTCCCGAGCAGTACTTC	CASSHAGQGFPEQYF
-	TRBV6-1	-	11	TRBJ2-7	TGTGCCAGCAGAGACAGGTACGAGCAGTACTTC	CASRDRYEQYF
-	TRBV5-1	few	15	TRBJ2-7	TGCGCCAGCAGCGATAGCGTAGGACAGCCATACGAGCAGTACTTC	CASSDSVGQPYEQYF
-	TRBV6-2/TRBV6-3	many	16	TRBJ2-4	TGTGCCAGCAGTTACTCGAAAAGGGGAGCCAAAAACATTCAGTACTTC	CASSYSKRGAKNIQYF
TRBD1	TRBV29-1	-	14	TRBJ1-1	TGCAGCGTTGAAGATCTGGGACAGGGCCCTGAAGCTTTCTTT	CSVEDLGQGPEAFF
TRBD2	TRBV7-9	-	15	TRBJ2-2	TGTGCCAGCAGCCCGTGGACTAGCGTAGGCGGGGAGCTGTTTTTT	CASSPWTSVGGELFF
-	TRBV5-1	-	14	TRBJ2-7	TGCGCCAGCAGCTTGACGGTTCGTACGCTCGAGCAGTACTTC	CASSLTVRTLEQYF
-	TRBV6-2/TRBV6-3	-	16	TRBJ2-7	TGTGCCAGCAGTTACGCGTCGGGACACTCGCCCTACGAGCAGTACTTC	CASSYASGHSPYEQYF
TRBD2	TRBV7-3	few	16	TRBJ2-1	TGTGCCAGCAGCCCCCTTAGCGGGGGGACCTACAATGAGCAGTTCTTC	CASSPLSGGTYNEQFF
-	TRBV23-1	-	16	TRBJ2-1	TGCGCCAGCAGTCAATGGGGGGGGCACTCCTACAATGAGCAGTTCTTC	CASSQWGGHSYNEQFF
-	TRBV5-4	-	15	TRBJ2-2	TGTGCCAGCAGCCCAGTCCCCGACGGTAGCGGGGAGCTGTTTTTT	CASSPVPDGSGELFF
TRBD1	TRBV6-1	few	16	TRBJ1-5	TGTGCCAGCAGTCTAACGCGGACAGGGGCGGATCAGCCCCAGCATTTT	CASSLTRTGADQPQHF
-	TRBV2	many	14	TRBJ2-2	TGTGCCAGCAGATCCGGGCGGAACACCGGGGAGCTGTTTTTT	CASRSGRNTGELFF
-	TRBV7-9	-	15	TRBJ1-2	TGTGCCAGCAGCTTAGTAGGGTACGCTAACTATGGCTACACCTTC	CASSLVGYANYGYTF
-	TRBV4-2	many	14	TRBJ2-1	TGTGCCAGCAGCCAAGCGTCCCCGAGGGTTGAGCAGTTCTTC	CASSQASPRVEQFF
-	TRBV6-1	few	13	TRBJ1-2	TGTGCCAGCAAGGGAGGACAGTACTATGGCTACACCTTC	CASKGGQYYGYTF
-	TRBV6-1	many	15	TRBJ2-3	TGTGCCAGCAGGGAGATTCCGACAGGAACAGATACGCAGTATTTT	CASREIPTGTDTQYF
-	TRBV12-3/TRBV12-4	-	13	TRBJ2-1	TGTGCCAGCAGTTCTGGTTCCCTCAATGAGCAGTTCTTC	CASSSGSLNEQFF
TRBD2	TRBV30	few	15	TRBJ2-1	TGTGCCTGGACTCCCTGGAAGCGGGGGGGCAATGAGCAGTTCTTC	CAWTPWKRGGNEQFF
-	TRBV5-5	few	15	TRBJ1-6	TGTGCCAGCAGCTCTTCGGGGGCCCTTAATTCACCCCTCCACTTT	CASSSSGALNSPLHF
-	TRBV24-1	few	12	TRBJ2-2	TGTGCCACCAGTGATAGCGCCGGGGAGCTGTTTTTT	CATSDSAGELFF
TRBD1	TRBV10-3	few	12	TRBJ1-2	TGTGCCATCAGAGGACAGGGTTATGGCTACACCTTC	CAIRGQGYGYTF
-	TRBV12-3/TRBV12-4	-	14	TRBJ2-3	TGTGCCAGCAGTCCTCCCTCTTACACAGATACGCAGTATTTT	CASSPPSYTDTQYF
TRBD1	TRBV4-1	-	16	TRBJ2-2	TGCGCCAGCAGCCAACCTGACAGGGCTGGCACCGGGGAGCTGTTTTTT	CASSQPDRAGTGELFF
-	TRBV21-1	few	14	TRBJ2-1	-	CASTPWAGGNEQFF
-	TRBV10-3	few	16	TRBJ2-3	TGTGCCATCAGTGAGTCTGTAGGGGCAAGCACAGATACGCAGTATTTT	CAISESVGASTDTQYF
-	TRBV9	-	12	TRBJ1-1	TGTGCCAGCAGCGCGGTCGAAACTGAAGCTTTCTTT	CASSAVETEAFF
TRBD1	TRBV5-5	-	14	TRBJ1-2	TGTGCCAGCAGCTACGGAACAGGGGGCGAAGGCTACACCTTC	CASSYGTGGEGYTF
TRBD1	TRBV29-1	few	13	TRBJ1-2	TGCAGCGTTGCAGAGGGGGCAATGGGGGGCTACACCTTC	CSVAEGAMGGYTF
TRBD1	TRBV29-1	many	12	TRBJ2-7	TGCAGCGTTGGGACAGGGGGCGGCGAGCAGTACTTC	CSVGTGGGEQYF
-	TRBV12-3/TRBV12-4	-	15	TRBJ1-1	TGTGCCAGCAGTTCCCCCTCGGAGGGGAACACTGAAGCTTTCTTT	CASSSPSEGNTEAFF
-	TRBV12-3/TRBV12-4	many	12	TRBJ2-4	TGTGCCAGCAGTTTTTTCAGGGACATTCAGTACTTC	CASSFFRDIQYF
TRBD1	TRBV15	-	16	TRBJ2-3	TGTGCCACCAGCGACCGGGACAGGGTCCGCACAGATACGCAGTATTTT	CATSDRDRVRTDTQYF
-	TRBV12-3/TRBV12-4	-	12	TRBJ1-5	TGTGCCAGCAGTGGGTGGTCGAAGCCCCAGCATTTT	CASSGWSKPQHF
-	TRBV6-5	-	15	TRBJ2-3	TGTGCCAGCAGTTACTTGGGGGCCATCACAGATACGCAGTATTTT	CASSYLGAITDTQYF
-	TRBV5-4	few	15	TRBJ2-6	TGTGCCAGCAGCTTGGAGGGGGTCCGGGCCAACGTCCTGACTTTC	CASSLEGVRANVLTF